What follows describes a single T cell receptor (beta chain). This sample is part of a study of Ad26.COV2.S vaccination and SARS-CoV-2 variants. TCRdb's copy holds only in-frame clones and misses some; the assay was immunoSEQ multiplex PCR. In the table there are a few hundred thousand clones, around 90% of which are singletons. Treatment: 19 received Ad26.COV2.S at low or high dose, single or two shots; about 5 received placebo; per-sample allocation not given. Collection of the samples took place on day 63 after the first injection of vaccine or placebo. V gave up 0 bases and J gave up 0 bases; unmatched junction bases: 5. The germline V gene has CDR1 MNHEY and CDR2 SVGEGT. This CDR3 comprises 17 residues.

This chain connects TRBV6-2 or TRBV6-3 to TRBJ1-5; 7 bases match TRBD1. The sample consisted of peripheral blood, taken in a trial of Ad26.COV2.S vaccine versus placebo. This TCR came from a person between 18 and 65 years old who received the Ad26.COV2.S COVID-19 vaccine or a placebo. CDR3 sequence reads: CASSYSGQLYSNQPQHF. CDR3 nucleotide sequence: TGTGCCAGCAGTTACTCGGGACAGCTGTATAGCAATCAGCCCCAGCATTTT.